This T cell receptor beta chain was recovered during a study of identical twins. The study's findings and limits: For cord blood, abundant beta clonotypes had fewer insertions, unlike memory repertoires, which showed none.

MiXCR, applied by TCRdb to the 5' RACE reads, yields one record per CDR3 protein. The sample carries hundreds of thousands of distinct CDR3 sequences, nearly 9.5% recorded once. V shed 4 bases, J shed 1 base, and the junction held 5 bases outside the gene matches. The CDR3 has 17 residues. From germline, CDR1 is SGDLS and CDR2 YYNGEE. In its sample, this clonotype was seen many times. Its antigen is as yet unknown. The same data also contributed to another study, on yellow fever vaccine responses in identical twins. According to that study: Reported findings indicate that twins' vaccine T cell responses seemed partially convergent, partially personalized.

This sequence joins TRBV9 and TRBJ2-2, with 12 bases identical to TRBD2. Sequencing used CD8+ T cells sorted from blood. The sequence derives from a woman in her late teens or twenties in good health. The CDR3, as DNA: TGTGCCAGCAGCTCCCGGACTAGCGGGATGAACACCGGGGAGCTGTTTTTT. Its translation: CASSSRTSGMNTGELFF. Full variable domain (rest looked up from reference TRBV9 and TRBJ2-2): DSGVTQTPKHLITATGQRVTLRCSPRSGDLSVYWYQQSLDQGLQFLIQYYNGEERAKGNILERFSAQQFPDLHSELNLSSLELGDSALYFCASSSRTSGMNTGELFFGEGSRLTVL.